This is a list of T cell receptor beta chains from one sample in a study of human T cells and chemical hapten exposure. TCRdb reprocessed the RACE reads via MiXCR and lists one record per CDR3 protein. The table lists 84,000 or so distinct CDR3 sequences, about a tenth of them singletons. Sample: whole blood, taken in connection with sensitization to the hapten diphenylcyclopropenone (DPC). These receptors came from a woman aged 25 to 39 with alopecia areata. Some clones in this sample may be carry-over from other donors' samples. Both conserved end residues are part of each CDR3. D genes are given only for firm matches. Size is omitted from some rows. Given values are once, few, many or a class for expanded clones.

TGTGCCAGCAGCTTGCGGGGAAGGAACACTGAAGCTTTCTTT | CASSLRGRNTEAFF | many | TRBJ1-1 | TRBV5-5 | -
TGTGCCAGCAATAACTTTGGGCCCAATCAGCCCCAGCATTTT | CASNNFGPNQPQHF | many | TRBJ1-5 | TRBV12-3/TRBV12-4 | -
TGTGCCAGCAGCACGATAGGAGGACTTACAGATACGCAGTATTTT | CASSTIGGLTDTQYF | many | TRBJ2-3 | TRBV14 | -
TGTGCCAGCTCAGCCAAAAACATTCAGTACTTC | CASSAKNIQYF | - | TRBJ2-4 | TRBV6-6 | -
TGTGCCAGCAGTTTAGCCCGGGGGGCTCGGGAGGCCGGGGAGCTGTTTTTT | CASSLARGAREAGELFF | many | TRBJ2-2 | TRBV12-3/TRBV12-4 | -
TGTGCCACCAGGACTAGCGGATACAATGAGCAGTTCTTC | CATRTSGYNEQFF | many | TRBJ2-1 | TRBV6-2/TRBV6-3 | TRBD2
TGTGCCAGCAGCCTCACGGAGGGGGCCACTGAAGCTTTCTTT | CASSLTEGATEAFF | many | TRBJ1-1 | TRBV2 | TRBD1
TGTGCCAGCTCATCTTATGACCTGAACACTGAAGCTTTCTTT | CASSSYDLNTEAFF | many | TRBJ1-1 | TRBV18 | -
TGCAGCGTTGAAAGAGCTGTTGAGCAGTTCTTC | CSVERAVEQFF | few | TRBJ2-1 | TRBV29-1 | -
TGTGCCTGGAGGACCTGGAGTCAGGGGAGTTCACCCCTCCACTTT | CAWRTWSQGSSPLHF | many | TRBJ1-6 | TRBV30 | -